These T cell receptor beta chains were read from a single sample in a study of Ad26.COV2.S vaccination and SARS-CoV-2 variants. Using immunoSEQ multiplex PCR, the repertoire was profiled, and TCRdb retains in-frame clones only, with some absent. The table has roughly 350,000 clones, about nine tenths seen once. Sequencing used peripheral blood, obtained in a trial of Ad26.COV2.S vaccine versus placebo. These receptors came from a person aged 18-65 years who received the Ad26.COV2.S COVID-19 vaccine or a placebo. Each CDR3 is given with its conserved first and last residue. D genes are given only for firm matches. Clone size is stated in some rows and not others, as once, few, many or a class when expanded.

TRBD1	TRBV5-4	-	TRBJ1-2	TGTGCCAGCAGCTTACAGGGGTCGTATGGCTACACCTTC	CASSLQGSYGYTF
-	TRBV10-3	-	TRBJ2-7	TGTGCCATCAGTGAGGAACTGGGTGCCTACGAGCAGTACTTC	CAISEELGAYEQYF
-	TRBV10-3	-	TRBJ1-1	TGTGCCATCAGTGAGAGAGGACAGAGTGCCATGAACACTGAAGCTTTCTTT	CAISERGQSAMNTEAFF
-	TRBV5-6	-	TRBJ2-2	TGTGCCAGCAGCATAAGTGCGAAGCTGTTTTTT	CASSISAKLFF
-	TRBV3-1/TRBV3-2	-	TRBJ1-4	TGTGCCAGCAGCAAAGATCCAACTAATGAAAAACTGTTTTTT	CASSKDPTNEKLFF
-	TRBV6-6	-	TRBJ2-5	TGTGCCAGCAGTTACAACCCACGGACCCAGTACTTC	CASSYNPRTQYF
-	TRBV18	-	TRBJ2-5	TGTGCCAGCTCACCAAAGGAGACCCAGTACTTC	CASSPKETQYF
TRBD2	TRBV7-9	-	TRBJ2-5	TGTGCCAGCAGCTTGGGGACTAGCGCACAAGAGACCCAGTACTTC	CASSLGTSAQETQYF
TRBD1	TRBV18	-	TRBJ1-3	TGTGCCAGCTCACCCTCAACCGGGACAGGGCACACTGGAAACACCATATATTTT	CASSPSTGTGHTGNTIYF
TRBD2	TRBV4-1	once	TRBJ2-1	TGCGCCAGCAGCCTCGGGGCTAGCGGGGTGAATGAGCAGTTCTTC	CASSLGASGVNEQFF
-	TRBV4-3	-	TRBJ2-5	TGCGCCAGCAGCCAATCTTCAGCGATCCAAGAGACCCAGTACTTC	CASSQSSAIQETQYF
TRBD1	TRBV4-2	-	TRBJ2-7	TGTGCCAGCAGCCAAGATCTGGGACAGGGGGCCTACGAGCAGTACTTC	CASSQDLGQGAYEQYF
TRBD1	TRBV4-2	-	TRBJ1-2	TGTGCCAGCAGCCAAGAGACAGGGGGCCTAGGCTACACCTTC	CASSQETGGLGYTF
-	TRBV5-6	-	TRBJ2-2	TGTGCCAGCAGCTTCACCGGGGAGCTGTTTTTT	CASSFTGELFF
TRBD1	TRBV27	-	TRBJ2-7	TGTGCCAGCAGTTATACAGGGGGCTCCTACGAGCAGTACTTC	CASSYTGGSYEQYF
-	TRBV5-6	-	TRBJ1-1	TGTGCCAGCAGCCCGGCGACGGCCAGTATATCTTTCTTT	CASSPATASISFF
-	TRBV7-9	-	TRBJ1-5	TGTGCCAGCAGCTTCGCCGGTGGGTATAGCAATCAGCCCCAGCATTTT	CASSFAGGYSNQPQHF
-	TRBV7-8	-	TRBJ1-1	TGTGCCAGCAGCTTAGGGTTCCGTGAAGCTTTCTTT	CASSLGFREAFF
-	TRBV6-5	-	TRBJ2-3	TGTGCCAGCAGTCTAGACTTTCTTAGCACAGATACGCAGTATTTT	CASSLDFLSTDTQYF
-	TRBV9	-	TRBJ1-2	TGTGCCAGCAGCGTAGGGCGACAGGTCTATGGCTACACCTTC	CASSVGRQVYGYTF
-	TRBV7-6	few	TRBJ2-3	TGTGCCAGCAGCTTAGTCGGGCCTGGCACAGATACGCAGTATTTT	CASSLVGPGTDTQYF
-	TRBV2	-	TRBJ2-7	TGTGCCAGCAGTGAATTAGGGGCCACCTACGAGCAGTACTTC	CASSELGATYEQYF
-	TRBV29-1	-	TRBJ2-7	TGCAGCGCCCGGGACTCCGGGTCCTACGAGCAGTACTTC	CSARDSGSYEQYF
TRBD2	TRBV6-6	-	TRBJ2-2	TGTGCCAGCAGTCGCGACCGACTAGCGGGGAACACCGGGGAGCTGTTTTTT	CASSRDRLAGNTGELFF
TRBD1	TRBV3-1/TRBV3-2	-	TRBJ2-3	TGTGCCAGCAGCCCGCAGCTGACAGGGGGGGCTCGAACCACAGATACGCAGTATTTT	CASSPQLTGGARTTDTQYF
-	TRBV7-9	once	TRBJ1-1	TGTGCCAGCAGCTCTCCCAAGCCCGAAGCTTTCTTT	CASSSPKPEAFF
-	TRBV10-3	-	TRBJ1-5	TGTGCCATCAGTGAGGGGAGTGGACAGCTCAATCAGCCCCAGCATTTT	CAISEGSGQLNQPQHF